Listed below are T cell receptor beta chains from one sample, sequenced in a study of blood T cell repertoires in COVID-19. The table came from immunoSEQ multiplex PCR; TCRdb's copy has only in-frame clones and leaves some out. The data show 150,000 to 200,000 clones, less than 90% seen once. The source material was peripheral blood. Every receptor here comes from a man between 60 and 75 years old with acute or convalescent COVID-19. Each CDR3 is given with its conserved first and last residue. A D gene is named only where the DNA matches it firmly. The listing skips clone size in some rows; elsewhere it reads once, few, many or a size class.

CDR3aa,CDR3nt,abundance,j_gene,d_gene,v_gene
CASSSSRGSLGGYTF,TGTGCCAGCAGCTCAAGCAGGGGCTCCCTCGGGGGCTACACCTTC,-,TRBJ1-2,-,TRBV7-2
CASSQVGQGKETQYF,TGTGCCAGCAGCCAAGTGGGACAGGGAAAAGAGACCCAGTACTTC,-,TRBJ2-5,TRBD1,TRBV3-1/TRBV3-2
CASRAVALSNSPLHF,TGTGCCAGCAGGGCCGTGGCCCTGTCAAATTCACCCCTCCACTTT,once,TRBJ1-6,-,TRBV2
CASSPTAGTGIQPQHF,TGTGCCAGCTCACCTACCGCGGGGACAGGGATTCAGCCCCAGCATTTT,-,TRBJ1-5,TRBD1,TRBV18
CSVGSFQGARGTDTQYF,TGCAGCGTTGGGTCCTTCCAGGGGGCGCGAGGCACAGATACGCAGTATTTT,-,TRBJ2-3,TRBD1,TRBV29-1
CASRATGGYTGELFF,TGTGCCAGCAGGGCTACAGGGGGATACACCGGGGAGCTGTTTTTT,-,TRBJ2-2,TRBD1,TRBV7-9
CASSRSLGEKLFF,TGTGCCAGTAGTAGAAGCCTAGGAGAAAAACTGTTTTTT,-,TRBJ1-4,-,TRBV19
CASSQAEQGRRGYTF,TGTGCCAGCAGCCAAGCGGAACAGGGGCGGAGGGGCTACACCTTC,-,TRBJ1-2,TRBD1,TRBV3-1/TRBV3-2
CASSQGYDLGAFF,TGTGCCAGCAGCCAAGGTTACGACCTCGGGGCTTTCTTT,-,TRBJ1-1,-,TRBV3-1/TRBV3-2
CSVTTGGNEKLFF,TGCAGCGTTACAACAGGGGGCAATGAAAAACTGTTTTTT,-,TRBJ1-4,TRBD1,TRBV29-1
CASSPTVNTEAFF,TGTGCCAGCTCACCTACAGTGAACACTGAAGCTTTCTTT,-,TRBJ1-1,-,TRBV18
CASSPLAGGPGTDTQYF,TGTGCCAGCAGCCCACTAGCGGGAGGGCCTGGCACAGATACGCAGTATTTT,once,TRBJ2-3,TRBD2,TRBV27
CASSFTAEGWNNSPLHF,TGTGCCAGCAGTTTCACGGCAGAGGGCTGGAATAATTCACCCCTCCACTTT,-,TRBJ1-6,-,TRBV27
CASTTNLDTQYF,TGTGCCAGCACCACCAACTTAGATACGCAGTATTTT,-,TRBJ2-3,-,TRBV7-9
CASSVMERNTEAFF,TGTGCCAGCAGCGTAATGGAGAGGAACACTGAAGCTTTCTTT,-,TRBJ1-1,-,TRBV9
CASGPPDKNTGELFF,TGTGCTAGTGGTCCCCCGGACAAAAACACCGGGGAGCTGTTTTTT,-,TRBJ2-2,-,TRBV12-5